The clone carrying this T cell receptor (beta chain) was recorded at least ten times. Using RNA transcripts, the TCR beta CDR3 regions were amplified. First-round RT-PCR used HTBI primers; second-round multiplex PCR followed. Using its own MiXCR run on the multiplex PCR reads, TCRdb lists one record per CDR3 protein. This table holds hundreds of thousands of distinct CDR3 sequences, about 20% found once. The sample is drawn from a study of Graves' ophthalmopathy and Graves' hyperthyroidism. Stable hyperthyroidism denotes an absence of ophthalmopathy throughout 18 months of follow-up. The germline CDR1 and CDR2 sequences are SGHVS and FQNEAQ. CDR3 length equals 13 residues. V lost 1 base to trimming and J lost 10 bases, with 13 bases between them.

This TCR derives from a woman under 30 with stable Graves' hyperthyroidism. Some clones in this sample may be carry-over from other donors' samples. Source material: peripheral blood. The chain combines TRBV7-8 with TRBJ1-1; a possible D gene is TRBD1 (6 bases). The chain's CDR3 is CASSLEQGRGAFF. The CDR3 nucleotides read TGTGCCAGCAGCTTAGAGCAGGGGCGGGGAGCTTTCTTT.